This T cell receptor (beta chain) was sequenced during a study of T cell responses to AZD1222 COVID-19 vaccine. Notes on the study in general: Increases in Spike-specific TCR breadth and depth were seen after two AZD1222 doses.

As to this clone: The antigen is undetermined.

The V gene's germline CDR1 is ENHRY and CDR2 SYGVKD. The CDR3 length is 16 residues. V lost 9 bases, J lost 0 bases, and 9 bases stayed unmatched. Profiled with immunoSEQ multiplex PCR; TCRdb holds only in-frame clones, not every one. The sample lists some 80,000 clones, roughly 88% occurring once. The V call is TRBV10-3, the J call TRBJ2-1, with TRBD2 identical over 9 bases. The TCR sequence derives from an adult who received the MenACWY meningococcal vaccine as a control. The sequencing here drew on peripheral blood, taken 28 days after the second dose of the MenACWY control vaccine. The DNA for the CDR3 is TGTGCCATTTGGGCTAGCGGGGCAAGCTCCTACAATGAGCAGTTCTTC. Translation: CAIWASGASSYNEQFF.